The clone carrying this T cell receptor (beta chain) rates as medium-sized. Its antigen remains unknown. These data are taken from a study of naive and memory T cell subsets. V lost 2 bases, J lost 1 base, and 2 bases lay in between. The CDR3 has 13 residues. Germline V gene lookup returns CDR1 KGHSH and CDR2 LQKENI. Treatment here: skin biopsy from PPD injection site in Mantoux-positive individual. TCR cDNA received a 3' ligated oligonucleotide that carried a UMI. Tuberculin skin test biopsies were taken where PPD was injected in Mantoux-positive people. Input was roughly 1 to 1000 ng of DNase-treated total RNA without cell sorting. General study points: TCRs were reportedly recovered from both biopsy types, mostly tuberculin test sites.

Four PCR rounds used nested alpha and beta constant region primers plus the SP2 primer. TCRdb processed the UMI-ligation and nested PCR reads anew with MiXCR; each CDR3 protein has one entry. The sample holds approximately 22,000 distinct CDR3 sequences, approximately 6.5% seen once. The chain uses TRBV18 and TRBJ2-2; D is unclear. Sample: skin, taken from a tuberculin skin test site. This receptor was obtained from an adult in good health. The CDR3 DNA sequence: TGTGCCAGCTCACCATTGAACACCGGGGAGCTGTTTTTT. Its translation: CASSPLNTGELFF.